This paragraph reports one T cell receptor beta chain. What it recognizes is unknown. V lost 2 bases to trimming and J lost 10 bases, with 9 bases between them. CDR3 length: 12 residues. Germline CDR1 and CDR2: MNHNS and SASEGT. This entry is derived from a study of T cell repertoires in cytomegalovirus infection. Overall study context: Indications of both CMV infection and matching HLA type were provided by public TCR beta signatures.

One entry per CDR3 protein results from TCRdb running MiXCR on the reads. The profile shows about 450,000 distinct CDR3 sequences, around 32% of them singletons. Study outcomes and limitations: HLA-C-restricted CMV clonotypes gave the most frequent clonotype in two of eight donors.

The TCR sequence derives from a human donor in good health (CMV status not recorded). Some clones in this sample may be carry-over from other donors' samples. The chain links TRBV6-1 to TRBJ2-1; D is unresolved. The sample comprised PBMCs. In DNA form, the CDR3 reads TGTGCCAGCAGTGAAAACTATTCAGAGCAGTTCTTC. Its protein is CASSENYSEQFF.